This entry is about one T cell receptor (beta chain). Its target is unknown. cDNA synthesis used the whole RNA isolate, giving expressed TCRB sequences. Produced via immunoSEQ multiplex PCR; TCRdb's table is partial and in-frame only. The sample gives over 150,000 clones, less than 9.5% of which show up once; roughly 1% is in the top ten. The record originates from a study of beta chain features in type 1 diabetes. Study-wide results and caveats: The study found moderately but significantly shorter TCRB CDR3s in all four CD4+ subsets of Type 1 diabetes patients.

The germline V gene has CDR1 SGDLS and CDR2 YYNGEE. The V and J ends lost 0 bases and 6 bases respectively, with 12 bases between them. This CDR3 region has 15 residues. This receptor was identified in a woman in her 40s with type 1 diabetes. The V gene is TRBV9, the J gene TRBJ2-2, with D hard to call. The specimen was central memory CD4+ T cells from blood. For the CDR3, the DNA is TGTGCCAGCAGCGTAGTGAGTGCTCACGCCGGGGAGCTGTTTTTT. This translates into CASSVVSAHAGELFF.